What follows are 23 T cell receptor beta chains derived from one specimen sequenced in a study of identifying expanded T cells in peripheral blood. Repertoires were generated with immunoSEQ multiplex PCR, while TCRdb's copy carries only in-frame clones and drops some. The profile shows under 150,000 clones, less than 90% of them singletons. Source material: blood. These TCRs come from a person aged 18 to 75 in good health.

This rearrangement joins TRBV27 to TRBJ2-1, with TRBD1 matching over 9 bases. Germline CDR1 reads MNHEY; CDR2 reads SMNVEV (reference sequence). Trimming removed 6 bases from V and 2 bases from J; junction bases left unmatched: 5. The CDR3 contains 15 residues. The CDR3 DNA reads as TGTGCCAGCAGCCGGGACAGGGTCACCTACAATGAGCAGTTCTTC. It yields the protein CASSRDRVTYNEQFF.

The chain is built from TRBV6-6 and TRBJ1-3; weak D call: TRBD1 (6 bases). Germline V gene sequence: CDR1 MNHNY, CDR2 SVGAGI (reference sequence). The CDR3 sequence is 14 residues long. V gave up 5 bases and J gave up 4 bases, with 12 bases separating them. CDR3 sequence: CASSEDSSGNTIYF. DNA of the CDR3: TGTGCCAGCAGTGAGGACAGTTCGGGAAACACCATATATTTT.

The J gene is TRBJ2-3, the V gene TRBV5-4; D possibly corresponds to TRBD1 (5 bases). Trimming shortened V by 0 bases and J by 2 bases, and 7 bases separated the two germline ends. The CDR3 has 14 residues. CDR1 and CDR2 from the germline V gene are SGHNT and YYREEE (reference sequence). The CDR3 loop is CASSLDRFTDTQYF. CDR3 coding DNA: TGTGCCAGCAGCTTGGACAGGTTCACAGATACGCAGTATTTT.

This chain uses TRBV30 with TRBJ2-2, with 8 bases fitting TRBD1. The J segment lost 4 bases and the V segment lost 8 bases, leaving 6 bases of the junction unmatched. This CDR3 comprises 13 residues. Germline CDR1 is GTSNPN and CDR2 is SVGIG (reference sequence). CDR3 sequence (DNA): TGTGCCCAATGGACAGGGCGCACCGGGGAGCTGTTTTTT. Its protein is CAQWTGRTGELFF.

The chain has TRBV30 and TRBJ2-6; TRBD1 aligns across 10 bases. Germline V gene sequence: CDR1 GTSNPN, CDR2 SVGIG (reference sequence). After removal of 4 bases from V and 4 bases from J, the junction contained 7 bases not matched to a gene. The CDR3 has 16 residues. This CDR3 reads CAWNRDRGSGANVLTF. CDR3 in DNA: TGTGCCTGGAACCGGGACAGGGGATCCGGGGCCAACGTCCTGACTTTC.

The chain combines TRBV28 with TRBJ2-1; D tentatively fits TRBD1 or TRBD2 (5 bases each). The CDR3 length is 13 residues. Trimming removed 8 bases from V and 4 bases from J, with 12 bases in between. Germline loops: CDR1 MDHEN, CDR2 SYDVKM. CDR3 protein: CASWETVYNEQFF. The CDR3 DNA is TGTGCCAGCTGGGAGACAGTATACAATGAGCAGTTCTTC.

A few counts support this clone. J is TRBJ1-6 and V is TRBV25-1; D unclear. Trimming removed 2 bases at V and 0 bases at J, with 8 bases between. This CDR3 is 16 amino acids long. The germline V gene has CDR1 MGHDK and CDR2 SYGVNS. The CDR3 loop is CASSEEYSSYNSPLHF. The CDR3 DNA is TGTGCCAGCAGTGAAGAGTACAGCTCCTATAATTCACCCCTCCACTTT.

The chain joins TRBV4-2 to TRBJ2-7, with 8 positions matching TRBD2. V shed 0 bases and J 7 bases; nucleotides not matched to a gene: 14. From germline, CDR1 is LGHNA and CDR2 YNFKEQ. This CDR3 region has 17 residues. The CDR3 spells CASSQDPTTSALGEQYF. The CDR3, as DNA: TGTGCCAGCAGCCAAGATCCCACGACTAGCGCATTAGGAGAGCAGTACTTC.

This clone was observed a few times. The V and J genes are TRBV6-1 and TRBJ2-2; D may match TRBD1 or TRBD2 (6 bases each). CDR3 length equals 16 residues. The V and J ends lost 2 bases and 6 bases respectively, with 16 bases between them. Per germline, CDR1 MNHNS and CDR2 SASEGT. The CDR3 nucleotides read TGTGCCAGCAGTGAACGAGGAGGGGGTCGTTCCGGGGAGCTGTTTTTT. Amino acids: CASSERGGGRSGELFF.

The rearrangement joins TRBV6-5 to TRBJ2-5; 7 nucleotides match TRBD2. Germline CDR1 MNHEY, CDR2 SVGAGI. The CDR3 runs 14 residues. With 6 bases clipped from V and 4 bases from J, the junction kept 8 bases outside the gene matches. The CDR3: CASSPGGNRETQYF. As DNA, the CDR3 is TGTGCCAGCAGCCCCGGGGGGAATCGAGAGACCCAGTACTTC.

The rearrangement uses TRBV19 and TRBJ1-2, with TRBD1 as a possible D gene (5 bases). CDR1 is LNHDA, CDR2 SQIVND, per germline (reference sequence). The ends were cut back, 0 bases at V and 5 bases at J, with 10 bases in the middle. The length of the CDR3 is 14 residues. The CDR3 DNA sequence: TGTGCCAGTAGTATAGATCAGGGCAGATATGGCTACACCTTC. This codes for CASSIDQGRYGYTF.

This clone was observed once. The rearrangement links TRBV18 to TRBJ1-2, with D possibly TRBD1 on 5 matching bases. Germline V gene data show CDR1 as KGHSH and CDR2 as LQKENI. CDR3 length: 16 residues. Trimming stripped 2 bases from V and 2 bases from J, with 15 bases between. The CDR3 DNA reads as TGTGCCAGCTCACCATCCCCTGGGACGGAAAACTATGGCTACACCTTC. As protein: CASSPSPGTENYGYTF. Filled out from reference TRBV18 and TRBJ1-2, the complete variable domain reads NAGVMQNPRHLVRRRGQEARLRCSPMKGHSHVYWYRQLPEEGLKFMVYLQKENIIDESGMPKERFSAEFPKEGPSILRIQQVVRGDSAAYFCASSPSPGTENYGYTFGSGTRLTVV.

The chain employs TRBV29-1 and TRBJ2-6; D may be TRBD1 (6 bases). Trimming pared 7 bases from V and 1 base from J, leaving 14 bases between. This CDR3 has 15 residues. Germline V lookup: CDR1 SQVTM, CDR2 ANQGSEA. Here the CDR3 reads CSASFTGSGANVLTF. CDR3 nucleotide sequence: TGCAGCGCCAGTTTCACAGGGTCTGGGGCCAACGTCCTGACTTTC.

The chain has TRBV27 and TRBJ1-1; D gene ambiguous. The germline gives CDR1 MNHEY, CDR2 SMNVEV (reference sequence). The CDR3 sequence is 13 residues long. The V end was cut by 5 bases, the J end by 7 bases, with 14 bases between. CDR3 amino acids: CASSENVRSEAFF. The CDR3 nucleotides are TGTGCCAGCAGTGAGAACGTGAGGAGTGAAGCTTTCTTT.

The sample holds one count of this clone. The rearrangement joins TRBV7-9 to TRBJ2-1; D is tentatively TRBD1 or TRBD2 (5 bases each). Germline-derived CDR1 and CDR2 are SEHNR and FQNEAQ (reference sequence). The CDR3 consists of 14 residues. Trimming took 2 bases from V and 7 from J, leaving 12 bases between them. CDR3: CASSLIDGANEQFF. The DNA for the CDR3 is TGTGCCAGCAGCTTAATTGACGGGGCTAATGAGCAGTTCTTC.

The rearrangement uses TRBV7-7 and TRBJ2-6; D is ambiguous. This CDR3 comprises 17 residues. Trimming took off 4 bases at V and 0 bases at J, with 13 bases between the two ends. The germline V gene has CDR1 SSHAT and CDR2 FNYEAQ (reference sequence). Written as DNA, the CDR3 is TGTGCCAGCAGCTCGACCCCGATCTCCTCTGGGGCCAACGTCCTGACTTTC. It is translated as CASSSTPISSGANVLTF.

The chain combines TRBV6-1 with TRBJ2-1; D may be TRBD1 or TRBD2 (5 bases each). The ends were cut back, 4 bases at V and 1 base at J, with 11 bases in the middle. This CDR3 spans 15 amino acids. Germline V gene data show CDR1 as MNHNS and CDR2 as SASEGT. CDR3: CASSGDGRSYNEQFF. CDR3 nucleotides: TGTGCCAGCAGTGGGGACGGCCGATCCTACAATGAGCAGTTCTTC.

The chain uses TRBV11-3 and TRBJ2-1; D may be TRBD1 (6 bases). CDR1 and CDR2 from the germline V gene are SGHNT and YENEEA. This CDR3 has 14 residues. Trimming removed 5 bases from V and 5 bases from J, with 13 bases in between. This CDR3 reads CASSPDRLDNEQFF. In DNA, the CDR3 is TGTGCCAGCAGCCCCGACAGGCTTGACAATGAGCAGTTCTTC.

The chain joins TRBV5-5 to TRBJ1-2; no reliable D call. The germline V gene has CDR1 SGHKS and CDR2 YYEKEE (reference sequence). There are 12 residues in the CDR3. V was cut by 4 bases and J by 2 bases, with 6 bases left in between. CDR3 loop: CASSPINYGYTF. CDR3 coding DNA: TGTGCCAGCAGCCCAATAAACTATGGCTACACCTTC.

The chain carries TRBV11-3 and TRBJ2-7; D unresolved. This CDR3 is 14 amino acids long. Trimming took off 0 bases at V and 5 bases at J, with 11 bases between the two ends. Germline V gene data show CDR1 as SGHNT and CDR2 as YENEEA. Here the CDR3 DNA reads TGTGCCAGCAGCTTAGATACGTATGGGGACGAGCAGTACTTC. Translation gives CASSLDTYGDEQYF. Full variable domain (rest looked up from reference TRBV11-3 and TRBJ2-7): EAGVVQSPRYKIIEKKQPVAFWCNPISGHNTLYWYLQNLGQGPELLIRYENEEAVDDSQLPKDRFSAERLKGVDSTLKIQPAELGDSAVYLCASSLDTYGDEQYFGPGTRLTVT.

The chain uses TRBV7-3 and TRBJ2-6; D is ambiguous. Trimming stripped 2 bases from V and 4 bases from J, with 12 bases between. Germline loops: CDR1 SGHTA, CDR2 FQGTGA. The CDR3 runs to 16 residues. CDR3 nucleotide sequence: TGTGCCAGCAGCTTATCTCAGGCCTCGGGGGCCAACGTCCTGACTTTC. Translation gives CASSLSQASGANVLTF.

For the CDR3, the DNA is TGTGCCACCTCGGGGTCGGCGGGAGGGTCGGATACGCAGTATTTT. Protein: CATSGSAGGSDTQYF. V usage is TRBV10-3 and J usage is TRBJ2-3; 9 bases align to TRBD2. Germline V lookup: CDR1 ENHRY, CDR2 SYGVKD. The CDR3 extends over 15 amino acids. V gave up 10 bases and J gave up 6 bases; unmatched junction bases: 14.

This clone was seen a single time. The chain carries TRBV13 and TRBJ2-5; no firm D call. The CDR3 covers 11 residues. Trimming shortened V by 8 bases and J by 2 bases, and 6 bases separated the two germline ends. CDR1 is PRHDT, CDR2 FYEKMQ, per germline (reference sequence). The CDR3 bases are TGTGCCAGCGCTGAACAAGAGACCCAGTACTTC. Its protein is CASAEQETQYF. The whole variable domain, remainder taken from reference TRBV13 and TRBJ2-5, is AAGVIQSPRHLIKEKRETATLKCYPIPRHDTVYWYQQGPGQDPQFLISFYEKMQSDKGSIPDRFSAQQFSDYHSELNMSSLELGDSALYFCASAEQETQYFGPGTRLLVL.